This is a list of T cell receptor beta chains from one sample in a study of blood T cell repertoires in COVID-19. TCRdb's table, derived via immunoSEQ multiplex PCR, lists solely in-frame clones and lacks some. Of about 55,000 clones listed, 80% to 85% are singletons. The material sequenced was peripheral blood. Receptors originate from an older woman with acute or convalescent COVID-19. Both conserved end residues are part of each CDR3. A D gene is named only where the DNA matches it firmly. Clone sizes are given selectively: once, few, many, or a class where the clone is expanded.

D: NA; J: TRBJ1-1; V: TRBV7-9; size: NA; CDR3: CASKRQLNTEAFF; DNA: TGTGCCAGCAAACGTCAGTTGAACACTGAAGCTTTCTTT
D: NA; J: TRBJ2-7; V: TRBV9; size: once; CDR3: CASSPGHPSSYEQYF; DNA: TGTGCCAGCAGCCCCGGACATCCTTCCTCCTACGAGCAGTACTTC
D: NA; J: TRBJ2-7; V: TRBV18; size: NA; CDR3: CASSPERQGGEQYF; DNA: TGTGCCAGCTCACCAGAGCGACAGGGAGGCGAGCAGTACTTC
D: NA; J: TRBJ1-3; V: TRBV5-1; size: NA; CDR3: CASSLGYRASGNTIYF; DNA: TGCGCCAGCAGCTTGGGCTACAGGGCCTCTGGAAACACCATATATTTT
D: NA; J: TRBJ2-2; V: TRBV3-1/TRBV3-2; size: NA; CDR3: CASSPGPFAGELFF; DNA: TGTGCCAGCAGCCCAGGCCCCTTCGCCGGGGAGCTGTTTTTT
D: TRBD1; J: TRBJ1-4; V: TRBV5-1; size: few; CDR3: CASSQDRGVDTNEKLFF; DNA: TGCGCCAGCAGCCAGGACAGGGGTGTGGATACTAATGAAAAACTGTTTTTT
D: NA; J: TRBJ1-1; V: TRBV18; size: NA; CDR3: CASSPPLRTGGGTEAFF; DNA: TGTGCCAGCTCACCACCTCTTCGAACCGGGGGTGGCACTGAAGCTTTCTTT
D: TRBD2; J: TRBJ2-5; V: TRBV6-1; size: NA; CDR3: CASSEVAGGQETQYF; DNA: TGTGCCAGCAGTGAAGTAGCGGGGGGGCAAGAGACCCAGTACTTC
D: NA; J: TRBJ1-1; V: TRBV3-1/TRBV3-2; size: NA; CDR3: CASSQEPRQRMNTEAFF; DNA: TGTGCCAGCAGCCAAGAACCTCGACAACGAATGAACACTGAAGCTTTCTTT
D: NA; J: TRBJ2-7; V: TRBV7-9; size: NA; CDR3: CASSLGAYEQYF; DNA: TGTGCCAGCAGCTTGGGGGCATACGAGCAGTACTTC
D: NA; J: TRBJ2-5; V: TRBV3-1/TRBV3-2; size: few; CDR3: CASRDRQETQYF; DNA: TGTGCCAGCAGAGACAGACAAGAGACCCAGTACTTC
D: NA; J: TRBJ1-5; V: TRBV18; size: NA; CDR3: CASSPRGAWSNQPQHF; DNA: TGTGCCAGCTCTCCTCGGGGGGCTTGGAGCAATCAGCCCCAGCATTTT
D: NA; J: TRBJ1-2; V: TRBV30; size: NA; CDR3: CAWRQGNYGYTF; DNA: TGTGCCTGGAGACAGGGAAACTATGGCTACACCTTC